These 7 T cell receptor beta chains share one sample of origin, sequenced in a study of T cells in tuberculosis. Sorting used thawed, overnight-rested PBMC stained with anti-CD3, a viability dye and GMM-loaded CD1B tetramer. The CD1B tetramers carried C32 glucose monomycolate purified from Rhodococcus equi. The assay was immunoSEQ multiplex PCR, and TCRdb's table has in-frame clones only and misses some. The sample carries roughly 92,000 clones, approximately 90% recorded once. Sequencing was performed on CD1b-GMM tetramer-negative cells sorted from PBMCs. These receptors were collected from an adult woman with latent tuberculosis.

This rearrangement joins TRBV29-1 to TRBJ2-5, with D uncertain. Trimming shortened V by 5 bases and J by 0 bases, and 10 bases separated the two germline ends. This CDR3 comprises 13 residues. Germline CDR1 reads SQVTM; CDR2 reads ANQGSEA. The CDR3 sequence is CSVTITNQETQYF. CDR3 nucleotides: TGCAGCGTTACGATAACAAACCAAGAGACCCAGTACTTC. The entire variable domain, with the rest obtained from reference TRBV29-1 and TRBJ2-5, is as follows: SAVISQKPSRDICQRGTSLTIQCQVDSQVTMMFWYRQQPGQSLTLIATANQGSEATYESGFVIDKFPISRPNLTFSTLTVSNMSPEDSSIYLCSVTITNQETQYFGPGTRLLVL.

J is TRBJ1-3 and V is TRBV5-4, with D possibly matching TRBD1 (5 bases). V gave up 4 bases and J gave up 4 bases, with 15 bases separating them. Per the germline V gene, CDR1 is SGHNT and CDR2 is YYREEE (reference sequence). The CDR3 runs to 15 residues. CDR3 amino acids: CASSPRADLGNTIYF. In DNA, the CDR3 is TGTGCCAGCAGCCCCAGGGCCGACTTGGGAAACACCATATATTTT.

The CDR3 DNA reads TGTGCCATCAGTGTGGGCAGGGGGAACTCTGGAAACACCATATATTTT. It codes for CAISVGRGNSGNTIYF. V gene TRBV10-3 combines with J gene TRBJ1-3; 7 bases line up with TRBD1. Germline V gene data show CDR1 as ENHRY and CDR2 as SYGVKD. The trim removed 4 bases at V and 0 bases at J, leaving 6 bases unmatched. The CDR3 has 16 residues.

V is TRBV11-2 and J is TRBJ2-7, with a possible D match to TRBD1 (6 bases). The V and J ends lost 1 base and 7 bases respectively, with 11 bases between them. In germline, CDR1 is SGHAT, CDR2 FQNNGV. The CDR3 has 13 residues. DNA of the CDR3: TGTGCCAGCAGCTTAGGGGCAGGGGTAGAGCAGTACGTC. It yields the protein CASSLGAGVEQYV.

The chain combines TRBV5-1 with TRBJ1-2; 7 nucleotides line up with TRBD1. The germline V gene encodes CDR1 SGHRS and CDR2 YFSETQ. V was pared by 0 bases and J by 0 bases, with 5 bases of the junction left unmatched. The CDR3 runs 16 residues. The CDR3 DNA is TGCGCCAGCAGCTTGGGGGGACAGAGTCCTAACTATGGCTACACCTTC. It encodes CASSLGGQSPNYGYTF.

The V call is TRBV27, the J call TRBJ1-1, with 7 bases identical to TRBD1. The V gene end was trimmed by 2 bases and the J gene end by 4 bases; junction bases not matched to a gene: 10. The germline V gene encodes CDR1 MNHEY and CDR2 SMNVEV (reference sequence). CDR3 length: 16 residues. In nucleotides, the CDR3 is TGTGCCAGCAGTTTAATTAAGACAGGGTCGGGCACTGAAGCTTTCTTT. Translation gives CASSLIKTGSGTEAFF.

CDR3 DNA sequence: TGTGCCAGCAGCTTGGGACAGATAGCGGGGGGGCACACAGATACGCAGTATTTT. Its translation is CASSLGQIAGGHTDTQYF. V and J are TRBV13 and TRBJ2-3; 11 positions agree with TRBD2. The CDR3 is 18 residues long. Germline V gives CDR1 PRHDT, CDR2 FYEKMQ (reference sequence). V gave up 3 bases and J gave up 2 bases; unmatched junction bases: 10.